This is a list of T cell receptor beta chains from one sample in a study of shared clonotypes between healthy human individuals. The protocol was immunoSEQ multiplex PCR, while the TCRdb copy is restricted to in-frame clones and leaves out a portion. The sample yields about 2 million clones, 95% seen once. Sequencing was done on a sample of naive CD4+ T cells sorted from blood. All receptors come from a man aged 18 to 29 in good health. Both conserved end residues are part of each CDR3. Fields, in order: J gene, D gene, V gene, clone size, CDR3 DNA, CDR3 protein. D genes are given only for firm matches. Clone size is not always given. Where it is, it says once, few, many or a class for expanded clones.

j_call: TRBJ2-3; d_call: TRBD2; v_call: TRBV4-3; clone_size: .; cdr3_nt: TGCGCCAGCAGCCAAGAAATTCTAGCGGGAGTAGCAGATACGCAGTATTTT; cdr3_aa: CASSQEILAGVADTQYF
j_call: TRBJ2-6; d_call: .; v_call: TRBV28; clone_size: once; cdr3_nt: TGTGCCAGCAGTTTATCAGCAGGTTCTGGGGCCAACGTCCTGACTTTC; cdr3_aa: CASSLSAGSGANVLTF
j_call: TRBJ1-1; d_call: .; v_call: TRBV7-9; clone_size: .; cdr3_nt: TGTGCCAGCAGCGCCTATAGAAACGAGAACACTGAAGCTTTCTTT; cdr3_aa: CASSAYRNENTEAFF
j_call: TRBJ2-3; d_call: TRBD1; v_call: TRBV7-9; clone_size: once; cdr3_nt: TGTGCCAGCAGTTCACAACCAGACAGGGCCGATACGCAGTATTTT; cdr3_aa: CASSSQPDRADTQYF
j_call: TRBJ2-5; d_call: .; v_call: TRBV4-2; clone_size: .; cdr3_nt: TGTGCCAGCAGCCAAGAATCAGTCAGCGGGACCCAGTACTTC; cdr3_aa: CASSQESVSGTQYF
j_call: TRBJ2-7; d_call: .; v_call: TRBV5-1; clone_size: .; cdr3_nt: TGCGCCAGCAGCTCTGCCCCGACCTCCTACGAGCAGTACTTC; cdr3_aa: CASSSAPTSYEQYF
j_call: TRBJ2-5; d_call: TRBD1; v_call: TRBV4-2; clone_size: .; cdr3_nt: TGTGCCAGCAGCCAAGACCCCGGACAGGGGCAAGAGACCCAGTACTTC; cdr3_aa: CASSQDPGQGQETQYF
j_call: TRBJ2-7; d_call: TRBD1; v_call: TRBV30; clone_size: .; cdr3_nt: TGTGCCTGGAGTAAGCCCCCTGGGACAGGGGCCTACGAGCAGTACTTC; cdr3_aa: CAWSKPPGTGAYEQYF
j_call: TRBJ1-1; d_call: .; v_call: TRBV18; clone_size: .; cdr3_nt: TGTGCCAGCTCACCACCTGGGGCAAACTCCATGAACACTGAAGCTTTCTTT; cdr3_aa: CASSPPGANSMNTEAFF
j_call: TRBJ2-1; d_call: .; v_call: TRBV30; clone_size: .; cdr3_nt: TGTGCCTGGAGTCACCCTCTACATTACAATGAGCAGTTCTTC; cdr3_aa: CAWSHPLHYNEQFF
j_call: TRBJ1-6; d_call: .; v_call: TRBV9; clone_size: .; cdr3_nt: TGTGCCAGCAGCCCAGCGGAGCCTAATTCACCCCTCCACTTT; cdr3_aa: CASSPAEPNSPLHF
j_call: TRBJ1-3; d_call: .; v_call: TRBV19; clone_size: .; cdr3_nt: TGTGCCAGTAGTGCCTGGGGAAACACCATATATTTT; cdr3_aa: CASSAWGNTIYF
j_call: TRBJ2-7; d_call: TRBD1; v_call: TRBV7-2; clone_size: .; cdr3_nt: TGTGCCAGCAGCTCCGGGACAGGAGGATACGAGCAGTACTTC; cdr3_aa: CASSSGTGGYEQYF
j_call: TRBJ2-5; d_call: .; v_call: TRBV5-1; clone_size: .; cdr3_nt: TGCGCCAGCGCACGGAGACAGGTACAAGAGACCCAGTACTTC; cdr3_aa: CASARRQVQETQYF
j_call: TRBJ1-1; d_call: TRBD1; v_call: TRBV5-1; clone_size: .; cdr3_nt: TGCGCCAGCAGCTTGGAGGGGACAGACATGAACACTGAAGCTTTCTTT; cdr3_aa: CASSLEGTDMNTEAFF
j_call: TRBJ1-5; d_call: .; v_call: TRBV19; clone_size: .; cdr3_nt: TGTGCCAGTAGCCCTCGTCTCCAGCCCCAGCATTTT; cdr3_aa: CASSPRLQPQHF
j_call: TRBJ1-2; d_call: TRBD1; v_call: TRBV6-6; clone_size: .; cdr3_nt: TGTGCCAGCAGTGCCGACAGGGGGATCTATGGCTACACCTTC; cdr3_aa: CASSADRGIYGYTF
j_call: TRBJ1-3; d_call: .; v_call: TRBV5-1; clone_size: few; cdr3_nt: TGCGCCAGCAGCTTGGAGGGACCTGGAAACACCATATATTTT; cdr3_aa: CASSLEGPGNTIYF
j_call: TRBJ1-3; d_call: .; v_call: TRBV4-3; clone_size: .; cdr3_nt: TGCGCCAGCAGCCAAGAAGGCGCGGGTTCCCTCCTTAGGGGGACTGGAAACACCATATATTTT; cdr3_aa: CASSQEGAGSLLRGTGNTIYF
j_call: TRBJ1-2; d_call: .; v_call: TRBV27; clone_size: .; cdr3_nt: TGTGCCAGCAGTTACGCAGGGCGAGCTAACTATGGCTACACCTTC; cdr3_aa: CASSYAGRANYGYTF
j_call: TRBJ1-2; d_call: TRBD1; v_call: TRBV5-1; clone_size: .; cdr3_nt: TGCGCCAGCAGCCAGAGAGTGGACAGGAACTATGGCTACACCTTC; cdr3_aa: CASSQRVDRNYGYTF
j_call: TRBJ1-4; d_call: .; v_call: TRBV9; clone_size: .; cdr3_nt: TGTGCCAGCAGCCGCTCGGCAACTAATGAAAAACTGTTTTTT; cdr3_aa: CASSRSATNEKLFF
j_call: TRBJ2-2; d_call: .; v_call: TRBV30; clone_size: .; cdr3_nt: TGTGCCTGGACCGCTTACTCGGGCAGGGCGAATACCGGGGAGCTGTTTTTT; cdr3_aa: CAWTAYSGRANTGELFF
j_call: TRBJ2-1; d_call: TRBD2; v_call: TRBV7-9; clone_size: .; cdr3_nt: TGTGCCAGCAGCCCACTAGCGGGGGATCTCAATGAGCAGTTCTTC; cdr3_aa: CASSPLAGDLNEQFF
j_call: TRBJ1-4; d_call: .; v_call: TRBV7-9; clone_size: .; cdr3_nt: TGTGCCAGCAGCAACGGACAGTTCAAAAATGAAAAACTGTTTTTT; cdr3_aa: CASSNGQFKNEKLFF
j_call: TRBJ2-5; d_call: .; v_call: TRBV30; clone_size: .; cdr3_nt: TGTGCCTGGAGGATCGGGGAGACCCAGTACTTC; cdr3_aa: CAWRIGETQYF
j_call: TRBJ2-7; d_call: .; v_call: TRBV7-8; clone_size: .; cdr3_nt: TGTGCCAGCAGCCGGGCCGGGACATGGGCGGTATACGAGCAGTACTTC; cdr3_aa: CASSRAGTWAVYEQYF
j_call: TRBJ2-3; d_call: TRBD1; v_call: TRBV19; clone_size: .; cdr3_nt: TGTGCCAGTACCCCTAACAGGGGAAAAAGCACAGATACGCAGTATTTT; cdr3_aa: CASTPNRGKSTDTQYF
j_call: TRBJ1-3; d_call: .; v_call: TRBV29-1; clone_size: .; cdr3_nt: TGCAGCGTTCGGGCAGGGGCGGCAGGAAACACCATATATTTT; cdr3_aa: CSVRAGAAGNTIYF
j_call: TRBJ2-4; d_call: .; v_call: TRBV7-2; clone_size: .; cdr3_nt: TGTGCCAGCAGCTCCTCCGGGGGATATGGCATTCAGTACTTC; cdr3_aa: CASSSSGGYGIQYF
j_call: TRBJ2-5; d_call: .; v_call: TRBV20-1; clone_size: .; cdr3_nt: TGCAGTGCTAGAGATGATGAGACCCAGTACTTC; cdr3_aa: CSARDDETQYF
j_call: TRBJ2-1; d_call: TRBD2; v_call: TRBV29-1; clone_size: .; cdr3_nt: TGCAGCGCCCTGAGACTAGCGGGAGCTGGGGATGAGCAGTTCTTC; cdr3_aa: CSALRLAGAGDEQFF
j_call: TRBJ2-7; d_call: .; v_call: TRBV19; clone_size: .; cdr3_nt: TGTGCCAGCAGCTCCCCGCGGACAATCCACGAGCAGTACTTC; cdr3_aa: CASSSPRTIHEQYF
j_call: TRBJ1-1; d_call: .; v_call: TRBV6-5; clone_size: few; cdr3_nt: TGTGCCAGCAGCCCTACCGTGGACACTGAAGCTTTCTTT; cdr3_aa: CASSPTVDTEAFF
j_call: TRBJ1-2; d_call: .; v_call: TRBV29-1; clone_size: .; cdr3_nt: TGCAGCGTTGAACCGGCAGGGTACATCGGCTACACCTTC; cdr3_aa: CSVEPAGYIGYTF
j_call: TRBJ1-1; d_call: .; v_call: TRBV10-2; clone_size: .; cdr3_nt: TGCGCCAGCAGCGGTTTGCCTCACACTGAAGCTTTCTTT; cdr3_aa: CASSGLPHTEAFF
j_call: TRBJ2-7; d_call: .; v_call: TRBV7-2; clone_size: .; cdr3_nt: TGTGCCAGCAGCGTGGGGGTCGGGGCCTACGAGCAGTACTTC; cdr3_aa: CASSVGVGAYEQYF
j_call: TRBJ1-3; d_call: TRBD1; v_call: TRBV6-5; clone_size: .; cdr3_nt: TGTGCCAGCGGGGGACAGGGAAGGGGGAACACCATATATTTT; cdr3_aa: CASGGQGRGNTIYF